The 24 T cell receptor beta chains in this list originate from one sample, sequenced in a study of blood T cell repertoires in COVID-19. Some clones are missing from TCRdb's copy, which holds only in-frame ones; the method was immunoSEQ multiplex PCR. The sample contains 150,000 to 200,000 clones, more than 85% of which appear only once. Sequenced material: peripheral blood. These receptors were taken from a man between 65 and 79 years old with active or convalescent COVID-19.

The rearrangement uses TRBV21-1 and TRBJ2-5; the D call in the table, TRBD2, was not verified against the DNA. TRBV21-1 is labeled a pseudogene. This CDR3 is 12 amino acids long. The DNA for the CDR3 is TGTGCCAGCAGCAAGAGAGGGGAGACCCAGTACTTC. This translates into CASSKRGETQYF.

The CDR3 DNA reads as TGTGCGAGCCTTGGGGCTCAAGCCTACAATGAGCAGTTCTTC. This codes for CASLGAQAYNEQFF. This chain links TRBV28 with TRBJ2-1; D might be TRBD1 (5 bases). CDR1 and CDR2 from the germline V gene are MDHEN and SYDVKM. This CDR3 spans 14 amino acids.

The gene calls are TRBV6-2 or TRBV6-3 and TRBJ2-7, with D possibly being TRBD2 (6 bases). Trimming stripped 0 bases from V and 2 bases from J, with 11 bases between. Germline-derived CDR1 and CDR2 are MNHEY and SVGEGT. This CDR3 contains 15 residues. This chain's CDR3 is CASSYSRGRTYEQYF. The CDR3 DNA follows: TGTGCCAGCAGTTACTCCCGGGGGAGGACCTACGAGCAGTACTTC.

The gene calls are TRBV25-1 and TRBJ2-1; D uncertain. The germline V and J ends were trimmed by 7 bases and 0 bases, with 10 bases remaining between them. The V gene's germline CDR1 is MGHDK and CDR2 SYGVNS. The CDR3 has 14 residues. CDR3 protein: CASNSRSSYNEQFF. The CDR3 coding sequence is TGTGCCAGCAATAGCAGAAGCTCCTACAATGAGCAGTTCTTC.

The chain has TRBV6-6 and TRBJ2-7, with 10 bases that match TRBD2. J was trimmed by 5 bases and V by 10 bases; bases with no gene match: 11. Germline V CDR1 and CDR2: MNHNY, SVGAGI (reference sequence). The CDR3 is 14 amino acids. The CDR3 bases are TGTGCCACCTCCTTAGCGGGGGGCAGGGACGAGCAGTACTTC. It yields the protein CATSLAGGRDEQYF.

The chain couples TRBV27 to TRBJ1-1; tentative D call: TRBD1 (6 bases). The CDR3 runs 14 residues. V lost 6 bases and J 2 bases, leaving 13 bases between the germline ends. The germline V gene has CDR1 MNHEY and CDR2 SMNVEV (reference sequence). The DNA for the CDR3 is TGTGCCAGCAGATCCGGGACACTAAACACTGAAGCTTTCTTT. It translates to CASRSGTLNTEAFF.

This chain connects TRBV13 to TRBJ2-3; 9 bases are shared with TRBD1. The ends lost 5 bases at V and 8 bases at J; junction bases unmatched: 8. The CDR3 is 14 amino acids. Germline V gene lookup returns CDR1 PRHDT and CDR2 FYEKMQ (reference sequence). The CDR3 protein is CASSLGQGRGTQYF. The DNA of the CDR3 is TGTGCCAGCAGCCTGGGACAGGGTCGAGGTACGCAGTATTTT.

The genes are TRBV9 and TRBJ2-1, with TRBD1 matching over 9 bases. With V trimmed by 4 bases and J by 7 bases, 12 bases remained unmatched. Germline V gives CDR1 SGDLS, CDR2 YYNGEE. CDR3 length: 16 residues. The chain's CDR3 is CASSPSHGTGTNEQFF. In DNA, the CDR3 is TGTGCCAGCAGCCCCTCTCATGGGACAGGGACAAATGAGCAGTTCTTC.

V usage is TRBV18 and J usage is TRBJ1-1; no firm D call. Per germline, CDR1 KGHSH and CDR2 LQKENI. The CDR3 has 14 amino acids. V was pared by 0 bases and J by 1 base, with 6 bases between. The CDR3 DNA reads as TGTGCCAGCTCACCACCGAACAGGAACACTGAAGCTTTCTTT. This codes for CASSPPNRNTEAFF.

For the CDR3, the DNA is TGTGCCAGCAGCCCCTACCTGACAGGGGGAGTTTATGGCTACACCTTC. Its protein product is CASSPYLTGGVYGYTF. V is TRBV7-9 and J is TRBJ1-2; 9 positions agree with TRBD1. The junction had 12 bases not matched to a gene; V was cut back by 5 bases and J by 5 bases. CDR3 size: 16 residues. The germline V gene has CDR1 SEHNR and CDR2 FQNEAQ (reference sequence).

The gene calls are TRBV3-1 (or the pseudogene TRBV3-2) and TRBJ2-7; 10 bases map to TRBD2. V gave up 0 bases and J gave up 6 bases; unmatched junction bases: 11. The CDR3 extends over 17 amino acids. CDR1 and CDR2 from the germline V gene are LGHDT and YNNKEL (reference sequence). This chain's CDR3 is CASSQDLGLAWGSEQYF. The CDR3 DNA sequence: TGTGCCAGCAGCCAAGATCTGGGACTAGCGTGGGGTTCCGAGCAGTACTTC.

The chain couples TRBV19 to TRBJ2-3; D uncertain. With 6 bases removed from V and 5 bases from J, the gap between germline ends came to 9 bases. The germline V gene has CDR1 LNHDA and CDR2 SQIVND (reference sequence). This CDR3 has 12 amino acids. Here the CDR3 DNA reads TGTGCCAGTAGCCGTCCGGGAGATACGCAGTATTTT. This sequence encodes CASSRPGDTQYF.

V gene TRBV28 combines with J gene TRBJ2-5; a possible D gene is TRBD2 (6 bases). Germline V gives CDR1 MDHEN, CDR2 SYDVKM. This CDR3 region has 13 residues. V was cut by 7 bases and J by 4 bases, with 13 bases left in between. This chain's CDR3 is CASTGSGLETQYF. CDR3 nucleotides: TGTGCCAGCACAGGGAGCGGGTTAGAGACCCAGTACTTC. The variable domain in full, completed from reference TRBV28 and TRBJ2-5, reads DVKVTQSSRYLVKRTGEKVFLECVQDMDHENMFWYRQDPGLGLRLIYFSYDVKMKEKGDIPEGYSVSREKKERFSLILESASTNQTSMYLCASTGSGLETQYFGPGTRLLVL.

The J gene is TRBJ1-1, the V gene TRBV30; D is perhaps TRBD1 (5 bases). Germline assignment: CDR1 GTSNPN and CDR2 SVGIG (reference sequence). CDR3 size: 15 residues. Trimming stripped 2 bases from V and 2 bases from J, with 15 bases between. CDR3 in amino acids: CAWSLGASFNTEAFF. The CDR3 DNA follows: TGTGCCTGGAGTCTTGGGGCCAGCTTCAACACTGAAGCTTTCTTT.

The chain couples TRBV18 to TRBJ1-4; TRBD1 matches at 8 bases. V lost 5 bases and J lost 8; bases outside the gene matches: 7. The CDR3 extends over 14 amino acids. Germline V lookup: CDR1 KGHSH, CDR2 LQKENI. The CDR3 DNA is TGTGCCAGCTCATCCACAGGGGGTTACGAAAAACTGTTTTTT. This encodes CASSSTGGYEKLFF. Using reference TRBV18 and TRBJ1-4 for the parts outside the CDR3, the full variable domain is NAGVMQNPRHLVRRRGQEARLRCSPMKGHSHVYWYRQLPEEGLKFMVYLQKENIIDESGMPKERFSAEFPKEGPSILRIQQVVRGDSAAYFCASSSTGGYEKLFFGSGTQLSVL.

The chain uses TRBV5-6 and TRBJ2-5; 7 bases are shared with TRBD1. Unmatched junction bases numbered 8, after V lost 4 bases and J lost 5 bases. The CDR3 covers 14 residues. CDR1 and CDR2 from the germline V gene are SGHDT and YYEEEE. The CDR3 nucleotides read TGTGCCAGCAGCCCCGCCGGGACAGCGGAGACCCAGTACTTC. Protein sequence: CASSPAGTAETQYF.

The chain combines TRBV4-3 with TRBJ2-7; D is perhaps TRBD1 (5 bases). CDR3 size: 13 residues. V gave up 2 bases and J gave up 6 bases, with 11 bases separating them. The germline CDR1 and CDR2 sequences are LGHNA and YSLEER. For the CDR3, the DNA is TGCGCCAGCAGCCAATCCAGGGAAAGCGAGCAGTACTTC. It is translated as CASSQSRESEQYF.

The V gene is TRBV28, the J gene TRBJ1-4, with TRBD1 matching 11 bases. The CDR3 loop spans 16 amino acids. CDR1 is MDHEN, CDR2 SYDVKM, per germline. V lost 5 bases, J lost 7 bases, and 9 bases stayed unmatched. The CDR3 DNA sequence: TGTGCCAGCAGTCAGACCCGGGGACAGGGGGTTGAAAAACTGTTTTTT. This codes for CASSQTRGQGVEKLFF.

The genes are TRBV7-9 and TRBJ1-1; D might be TRBD1 (6 bases). This CDR3 has 14 amino acids. The germline gives CDR1 SEHNR, CDR2 FQNEAQ (reference sequence). Deletions cut 6 bases from V and 2 bases from J, with 13 bases between. The CDR3 region has the DNA TGTGCCAGCAGGGGCGCAGGGGAAAACACTGAAGCTTTCTTT. Its translation is CASRGAGENTEAFF.

The chain recombines TRBV7-8 with TRBJ2-7, with D perhaps matching TRBD1 (6 bases). CDR1 SGHVS and CDR2 FQNEAQ come from the germline V gene. This CDR3 is 23 amino acids long. V gave up 5 bases and J gave up 4 bases, with 42 bases separating them. CDR3 nucleotides: TGTGCCAGCAGCCTACCGCAGTACCAACAGGGACCTACCGGGACACAGGGCGTGTACGAGCAGTACTTC. This encodes CASSLPQYQQGPTGTQGVYEQYF.

This chain links TRBV10-1 with TRBJ2-5, with D tentatively TRBD1 (6 bases). This CDR3 has 14 amino acids. Trimming removed 2 bases from V and 4 bases from J, with 11 bases in between. Germline CDR1 is WNHNN and CDR2 is SYGVQD (reference sequence). The CDR3 DNA reads as TGCGCCAGCAGTGAGCGTCTAGGGGGAGAGACCCAGTACTTC. It is translated as CASSERLGGETQYF.

The CDR3: CSARQGNEQFF. In nucleotides, the CDR3 is TGCAGTGCTAGACAGGGCAATGAGCAGTTCTTC. The chain links TRBV20-1 to TRBJ2-1; maybe TRBD1 (5 bases). Trimming shortened V by 2 bases and J by 6 bases, and 5 bases separated the two germline ends. Germline V gene data show CDR1 as DFQATT and CDR2 as SNEGSKA (reference sequence). CDR3 length: 11 amino acids.

This chain joins TRBV18 and TRBJ1-1; maybe TRBD1 (6 bases). CDR1 KGHSH and CDR2 LQKENI come from the germline V gene. The V end lost 3 bases, the J end lost 1 base, and 9 bases lay between the germline ends. The CDR3 length is 14 residues. The CDR3: CASSPVQGNTEAFF. The CDR3 DNA sequence: TGTGCCAGCTCACCGGTACAGGGGAACACTGAAGCTTTCTTT.

The chain recombines TRBV18 with TRBJ1-1, with D tentatively TRBD1 (5 bases). CDR1 is KGHSH and CDR2 is LQKENI in the germline V gene. V was pared by 3 bases and J by 4 bases, with 15 bases between. The CDR3 is 15 residues long. The CDR3 spells CASSPQQGSSTEAFF. The CDR3 DNA reads TGTGCCAGCTCACCCCAGCAGGGATCCAGCACTGAAGCTTTCTTT.